One and the same sample provided the 7 T cell receptor beta chains below, sequenced in a study of early T cells in non-severe SARS-CoV-2 infection. TCRdb used MiXCR to reprocess the 5' RACE reads, holding one entry per CDR3 protein. The sample lists 55,000 to 85,000 distinct CDR3 sequences, roughly an eighth occurring once. Material for sequencing was whole blood. The receptor set was obtained from an adult who was a healthcare worker with PCR-confirmed SARS-CoV-2 infection or an uninfected control (not recorded which).

The V gene is TRBV9, the J gene TRBJ2-3, with 12 bases aligning to TRBD2. The CDR3 length is 15 residues. J gave up 2 bases and V 3 bases, and 1 base lay outside the gene matches. CDR1 SGDLS and CDR2 YYNGEE come from the germline V gene. The CDR3 nucleotides are TGTGCCAGCAGCGGACTAGCGGGGGCCACAGATACGCAGTATTTT. Amino acid sequence: CASSGLAGATDTQYF.

In its sample, this clonotype was seen a few times. The V and J genes are TRBV18 and TRBJ1-2, with TRBD1 identical over 7 bases. This CDR3 comprises 16 residues. Germline CDR1 KGHSH, CDR2 LQKENI. V lost 3 bases to trimming and J lost 1 base; unmatched junction nucleotides: 8. In nucleotides, the CDR3 is TGTGCCAGCTCACCCTTTGAAACAGGGGTTAACTATGGCTACACCTTC. Protein sequence: CASSPFETGVNYGYTF.

V and J are TRBV29-1 and TRBJ2-4, with 7 bases identical to TRBD1. V trimming: 7 bases; J trimming: 9 bases; junction bases outside the gene matches: 6. This CDR3 comprises 11 residues. Germline V gene lookup returns CDR1 SQVTM and CDR2 ANQGSEA. Here the CDR3 DNA reads TGCAGCGCAGCACCAGGGGGCATTCAGTACTTC. Amino acid sequence: CSAAPGGIQYF.

The sample holds many counts of this clonotype. The chain combines TRBV7-9 with TRBJ1-1; D is undetermined. This CDR3 has 13 amino acids. Trimming removed 3 bases from V and 1 base from J, with 6 bases in between. The germline gives CDR1 SEHNR, CDR2 FQNEAQ (reference sequence). CDR3: CASSLEGNTEAFF. The CDR3 DNA reads TGTGCCAGCAGCTTGGAGGGGAACACTGAAGCTTTCTTT.

This clonotype was detected only a few times. The rearrangement uses TRBV5-1 and TRBJ2-2; TRBD2 is a possible D gene (6 bases). The CDR3 spans 16 residues. In germline, CDR1 is SGHRS, CDR2 YFSETQ. V was pared by 0 bases and J by 0 bases, with 9 bases between. As DNA, the CDR3 is TGCGCCAGCAGCTTGGTTGGCGGGACGAACACCGGGGAGCTGTTTTTT. It specifies CASSLVGGTNTGELFF.

The J gene is TRBJ2-3, the V gene TRBV6-1; D might be TRBD1 (6 bases). The CDR3 runs to 15 residues. V lost 7 bases to trimming and J lost 4 bases, with 18 bases between them. The germline V gene encodes CDR1 MNHNS and CDR2 SASEGT. This chain's CDR3 is CASTLLGQTSDTQYF. The DNA of the CDR3 is TGTGCCAGCACCCTACTAGGACAGACCTCAGATACGCAGTATTTT.

The chain joins TRBV5-1 to TRBJ1-2, with D possibly TRBD1 on 5 matching bases. The CDR3 consists of 18 residues. Per the germline V gene, CDR1 is SGHRS and CDR2 is YFSETQ. With 4 bases removed from V and 4 bases from J, the gap between germline ends came to 26 bases. The CDR3 region is CASSPYPPGGGDAYGYTF. In DNA form, the CDR3 reads TGCGCCAGCAGCCCCTACCCCCCCGGAGGAGGGGATGCCTATGGCTACACCTTC.